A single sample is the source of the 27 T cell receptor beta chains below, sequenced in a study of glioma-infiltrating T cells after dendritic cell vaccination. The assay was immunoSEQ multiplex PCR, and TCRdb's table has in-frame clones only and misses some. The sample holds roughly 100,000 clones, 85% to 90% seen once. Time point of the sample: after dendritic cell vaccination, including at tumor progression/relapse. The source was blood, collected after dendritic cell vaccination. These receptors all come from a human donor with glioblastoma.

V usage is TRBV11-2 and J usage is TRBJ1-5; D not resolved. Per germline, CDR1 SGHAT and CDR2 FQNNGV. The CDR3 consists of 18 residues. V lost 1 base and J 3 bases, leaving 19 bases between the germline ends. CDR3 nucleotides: TGTGCCAGCAGCTTAGCGCGGGGTGGAATCAGGTTCAATCAGCCCCAGCATTTT. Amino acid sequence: CASSLARGGIRFNQPQHF.

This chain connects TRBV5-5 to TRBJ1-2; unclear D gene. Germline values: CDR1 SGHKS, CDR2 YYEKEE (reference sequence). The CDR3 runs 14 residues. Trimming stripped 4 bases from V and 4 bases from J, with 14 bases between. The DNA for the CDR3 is TGTGCCAGCAGCCGACAACAGTTGAGCTATGGCTACACCTTC. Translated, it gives CASSRQQLSYGYTF.

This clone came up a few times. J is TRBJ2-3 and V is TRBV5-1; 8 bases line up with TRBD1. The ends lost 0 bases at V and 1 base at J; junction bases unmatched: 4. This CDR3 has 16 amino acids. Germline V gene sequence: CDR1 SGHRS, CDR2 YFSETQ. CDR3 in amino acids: CASSLGQGRRTDTQYF. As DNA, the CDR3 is TGCGCCAGCAGCTTGGGACAGGGGCGACGCACAGATACGCAGTATTTT.

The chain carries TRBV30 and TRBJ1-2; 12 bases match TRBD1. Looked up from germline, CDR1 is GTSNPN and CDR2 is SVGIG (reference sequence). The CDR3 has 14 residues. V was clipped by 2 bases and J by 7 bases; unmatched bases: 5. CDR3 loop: CAWSTGQGAFGYTF. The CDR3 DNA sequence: TGTGCCTGGAGTACGGGACAGGGGGCCTTTGGCTACACCTTC.

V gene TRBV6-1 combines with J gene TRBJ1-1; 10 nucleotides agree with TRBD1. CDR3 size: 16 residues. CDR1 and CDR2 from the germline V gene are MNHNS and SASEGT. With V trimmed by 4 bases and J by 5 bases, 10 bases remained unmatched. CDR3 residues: CASSARPGTGATEAFF. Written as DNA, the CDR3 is TGTGCCAGCAGTGCCCGCCCCGGGACAGGGGCGACTGAAGCTTTCTTT.

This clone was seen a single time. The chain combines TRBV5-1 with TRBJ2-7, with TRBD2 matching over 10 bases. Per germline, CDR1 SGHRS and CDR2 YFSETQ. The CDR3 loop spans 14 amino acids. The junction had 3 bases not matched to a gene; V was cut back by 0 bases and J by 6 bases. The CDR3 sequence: CASSLDGTSVEQYF. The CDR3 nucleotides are TGCGCCAGCAGCTTGGATGGGACTAGCGTCGAGCAGTACTTC.

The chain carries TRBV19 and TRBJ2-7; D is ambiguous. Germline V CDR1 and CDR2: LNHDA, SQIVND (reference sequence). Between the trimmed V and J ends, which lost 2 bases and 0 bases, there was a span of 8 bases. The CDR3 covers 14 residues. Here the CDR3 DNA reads TGTGCCAGTAGTATAACAGAGAGCTCCTACGAGCAGTACTTC. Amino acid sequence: CASSITESSYEQYF.

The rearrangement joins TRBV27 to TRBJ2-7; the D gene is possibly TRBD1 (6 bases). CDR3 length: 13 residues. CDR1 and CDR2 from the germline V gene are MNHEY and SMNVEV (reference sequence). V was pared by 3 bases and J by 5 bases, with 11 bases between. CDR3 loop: CASSFKGDNEQYF. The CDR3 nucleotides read TGTGCCAGCAGTTTCAAGGGGGACAACGAGCAGTACTTC.

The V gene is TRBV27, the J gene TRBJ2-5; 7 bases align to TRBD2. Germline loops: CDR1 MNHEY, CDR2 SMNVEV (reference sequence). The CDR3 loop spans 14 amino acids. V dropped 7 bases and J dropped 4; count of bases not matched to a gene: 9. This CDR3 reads CASKHGGSGETQYF. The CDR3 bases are TGTGCCAGCAAACACGGGGGGTCAGGAGAGACCCAGTACTTC.

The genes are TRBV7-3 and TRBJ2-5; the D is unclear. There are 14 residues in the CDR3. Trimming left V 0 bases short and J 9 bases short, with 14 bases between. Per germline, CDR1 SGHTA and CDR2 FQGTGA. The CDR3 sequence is CASSLTPFSGAQYF. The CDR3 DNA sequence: TGTGCCAGCAGCTTAACGCCATTTTCCGGTGCCCAGTACTTC.

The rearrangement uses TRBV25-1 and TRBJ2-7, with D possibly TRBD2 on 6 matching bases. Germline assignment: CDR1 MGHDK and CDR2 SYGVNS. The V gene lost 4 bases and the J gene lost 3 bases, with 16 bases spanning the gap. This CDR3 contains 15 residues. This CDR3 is CASSAPELALYEQYF. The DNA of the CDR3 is TGTGCCAGCAGTGCCCCCGAACTAGCCCTCTACGAGCAGTACTTC.

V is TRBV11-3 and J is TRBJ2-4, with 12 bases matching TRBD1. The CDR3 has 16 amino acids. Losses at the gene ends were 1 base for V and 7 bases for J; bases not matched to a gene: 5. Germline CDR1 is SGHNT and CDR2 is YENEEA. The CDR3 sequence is CASSLGGTGGGNIQYF. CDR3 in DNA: TGTGCCAGCAGCTTAGGTGGGACAGGGGGCGGTAACATTCAGTACTTC.

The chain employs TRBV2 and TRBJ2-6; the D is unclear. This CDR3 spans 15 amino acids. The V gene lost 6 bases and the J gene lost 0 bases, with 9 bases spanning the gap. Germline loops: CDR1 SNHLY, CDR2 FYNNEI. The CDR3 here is CASRQRFSGANVLTF. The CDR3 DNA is TGTGCCAGCAGACAGAGATTCTCTGGGGCCAACGTCCTGACTTTC.

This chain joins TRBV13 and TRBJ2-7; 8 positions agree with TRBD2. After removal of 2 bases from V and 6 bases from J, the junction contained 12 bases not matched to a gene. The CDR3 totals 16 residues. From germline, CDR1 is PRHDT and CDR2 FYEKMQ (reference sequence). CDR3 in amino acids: CASSLRLVGGAPEQYF. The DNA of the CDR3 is TGTGCCAGCAGCTTAAGGCTGGTCGGGGGGGCCCCCGAGCAGTACTTC.

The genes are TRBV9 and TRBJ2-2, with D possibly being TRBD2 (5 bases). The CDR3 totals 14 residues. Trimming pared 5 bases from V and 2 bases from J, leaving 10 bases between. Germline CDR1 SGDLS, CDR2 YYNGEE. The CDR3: CASRGESNTGELFF. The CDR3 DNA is TGTGCCAGCAGGGGAGAGAGTAACACCGGGGAGCTGTTTTTT.

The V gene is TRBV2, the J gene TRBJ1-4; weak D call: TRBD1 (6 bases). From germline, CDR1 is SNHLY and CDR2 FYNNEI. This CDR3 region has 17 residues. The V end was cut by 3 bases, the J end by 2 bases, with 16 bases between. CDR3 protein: CASSEERGGRTNEKLFF. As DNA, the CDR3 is TGTGCCAGCAGTGAGGAACGGGGGGGGCGGACTAATGAAAAACTGTTTTTT.

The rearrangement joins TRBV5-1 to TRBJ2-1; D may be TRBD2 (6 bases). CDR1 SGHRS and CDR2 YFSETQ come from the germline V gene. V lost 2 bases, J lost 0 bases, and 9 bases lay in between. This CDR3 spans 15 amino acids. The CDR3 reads CASSFEGGSYNEQFF. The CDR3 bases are TGCGCCAGCAGCTTTGAGGGAGGCTCCTACAATGAGCAGTTCTTC.

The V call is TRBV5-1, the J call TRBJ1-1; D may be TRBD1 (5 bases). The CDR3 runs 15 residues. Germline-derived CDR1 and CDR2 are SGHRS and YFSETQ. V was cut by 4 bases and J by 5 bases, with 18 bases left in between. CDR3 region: CASSPGGAGDTEAFF. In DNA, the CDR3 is TGCGCCAGCAGCCCCGGGGGTGCGGGGGATACTGAAGCTTTCTTT.

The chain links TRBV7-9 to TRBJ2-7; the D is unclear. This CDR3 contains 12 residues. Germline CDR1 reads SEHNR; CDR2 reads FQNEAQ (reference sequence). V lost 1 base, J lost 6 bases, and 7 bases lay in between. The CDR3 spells CASSLDGFEQYF. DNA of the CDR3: TGTGCCAGCAGCTTAGACGGGTTCGAGCAGTACTTC.

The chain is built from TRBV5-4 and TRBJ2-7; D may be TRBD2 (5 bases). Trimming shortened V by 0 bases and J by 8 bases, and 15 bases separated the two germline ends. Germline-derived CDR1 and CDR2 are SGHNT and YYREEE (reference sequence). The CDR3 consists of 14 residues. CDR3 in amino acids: CASSLGGDRTQQYF. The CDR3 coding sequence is TGTGCCAGCAGCTTGGGCGGTGATAGGACTCAGCAGTACTTC.

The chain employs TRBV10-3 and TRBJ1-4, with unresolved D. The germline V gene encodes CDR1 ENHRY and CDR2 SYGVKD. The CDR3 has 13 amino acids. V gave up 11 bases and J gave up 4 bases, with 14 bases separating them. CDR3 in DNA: TGTGCCTCCGGGAAGGCCCATAATGAAAAACTGTTTTTT. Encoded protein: CASGKAHNEKLFF.

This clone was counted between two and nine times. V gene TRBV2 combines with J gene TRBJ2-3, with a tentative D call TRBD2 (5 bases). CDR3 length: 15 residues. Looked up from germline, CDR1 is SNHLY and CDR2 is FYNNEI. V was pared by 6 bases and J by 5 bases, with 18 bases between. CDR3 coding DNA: TGTGCCAGCAGACCGTTTGGGGTCGGGGTAGATACGCAGTATTTT. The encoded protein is CASRPFGVGVDTQYF.

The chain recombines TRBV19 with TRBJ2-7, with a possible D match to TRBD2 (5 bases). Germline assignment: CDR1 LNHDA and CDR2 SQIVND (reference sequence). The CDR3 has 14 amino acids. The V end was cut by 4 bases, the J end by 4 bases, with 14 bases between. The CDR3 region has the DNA TGTGCCAGTAGTAGACTGGGAGTAAGGTACGAGCAGTACTTC. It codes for CASSRLGVRYEQYF.

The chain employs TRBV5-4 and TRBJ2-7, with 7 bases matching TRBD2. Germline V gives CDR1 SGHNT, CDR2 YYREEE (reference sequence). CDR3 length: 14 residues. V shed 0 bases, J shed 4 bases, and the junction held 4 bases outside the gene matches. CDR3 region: CASSLGLAEYEQYF. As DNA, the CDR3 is TGTGCCAGCAGCTTGGGGCTAGCGGAATACGAGCAGTACTTC.

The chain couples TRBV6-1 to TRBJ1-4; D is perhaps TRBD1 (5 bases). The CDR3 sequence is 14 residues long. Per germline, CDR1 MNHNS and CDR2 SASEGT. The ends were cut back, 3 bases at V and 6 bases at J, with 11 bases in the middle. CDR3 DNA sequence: TGTGCCAGCAGTGATTTAGGGGCTGATGAAAAACTGTTTTTT. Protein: CASSDLGADEKLFF.

DNA of the CDR3: TGCGCCAGCAGCTTGGCCGGGCGGGGGGGTTACAATGAGCAGTTCTTC. Amino acids: CASSLAGRGGYNEQFF. The J gene is TRBJ2-1, the V gene TRBV5-1, with 9 nucleotides matching TRBD2. The V and J ends lost 0 bases and 4 bases, in that order; junction bases with no gene match: 5. CDR1 is SGHRS and CDR2 is YFSETQ in the germline V gene. The CDR3 extends over 16 amino acids.

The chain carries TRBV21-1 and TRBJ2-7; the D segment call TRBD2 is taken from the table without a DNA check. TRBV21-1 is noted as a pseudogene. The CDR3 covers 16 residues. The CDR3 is CASTPSRARLELEQYF. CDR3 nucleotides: TGTGCCAGCACCCCCAGCCGAGCGAGACTTGAACTCGAGCAGTACTTC.